What follows describes a single TCR beta chain. Germline CDR1 reads LGHNA; CDR2 reads YSLEER. Deletions cut 4 bases from V and 5 bases from J, with 9 bases between. CDR3 length equals 13 residues. The entry originates in a study of patients and donors after allogeneic stem cell transplantation. TCRdb passed the RT-PCR reads through MiXCR, listing each CDR3 protein once. The data show about 200,000 distinct CDR3 sequences, 38% seen once. This chain connects TRBV4-3 to TRBJ1-5; D gene unclear. The receptor was derived from a human donor who was either an allogeneic HSCT recipient or a stem cell or donor lymphocyte infusion donor (not recorded which). It is not recorded whose cells these are; they may come from a transplant donor. The sample comprised blood, either unsorted or a sorted T cell fraction (not recorded which). CDR3 nucleotide sequence: TGCGCCAGCAGCCGCTTACCTGATCAGCCCCAGCATTTT. It is translated as CASSRLPDQPQHF.